This TCR beta chain came from a study of blood T cell repertoires in COVID-19 (TCRdb year 2020). Regarding the research as a whole: Samples from collaborators originated in the United States, Italy and Spain and spanned both the acute and convalescent phases of COVID-19. The prospective study material was composed of cDNA or gDNA derived from T cells, B-cell-depleted T cells, or PBMCs. Subjects who had been exposed to COVID-19, were actively infected with it, or had recovered from it provided the deeply sampled blood TCRbeta repertoires that made up the dataset. The repertoires were released in a freely available public database meant as a resource for research on the immune response to SARS-CoV-2. The samples were drawn from two sources: the first 160 participants of the ongoing ImmuneRACE study, and fewer than 1,500 subjects contributed by 6 global collaborators. A de-identified subject ID, COVID-19 status, age in years and sex were almost always included in the sample metadata. Where HLA class I and class II types were available, the types were taken from metadata supplied by the sample provider, not from assay-based typing. General study outcomes and caveats: The quantity of clinical and demographic metadata differed by source and by participant and was supplied without curation.

One collaborating source in Seattle enrolled patients while the patients were actively infected and followed the patients over time throughout the course of disease. Whole blood was collected in K2EDTA tubes by collaborating institutions according to the institutions' own protocols. For TCRbeta analysis, collaborators shipped samples as frozen whole blood, isolated PBMCs, or DNA extracted from either of those sample types. Trimming takes 5 bases off V and 6 bases off J; junction bases not matched to a gene: 13. The CDR3 runs 16 amino acids, cysteine and phenylalanine included. Only the CDR3 DNA is retained, 48 bases long and in frame from the first base. CDR1 and CDR2, per the germline V gene (reference sequence), are SGHAT and FQDESV. TCRbeta CDR3 regions were amplified from genomic DNA using the immunoSEQ Assay, a bias-controlled multiplex PCR. The study's own analysis went as follows. The number of nucleated cells in each sample was estimated from the amplification of reference gene primers within the assay. To quantify the absolute abundance of each unique TCRbeta CDR3 rearrangement, sequence reads were collapsed and filtered. Productive Simpson clonality was computed per sample as the square root of Simpson's diversity index over productive rearrangements. TCRdb stores this immuneACCESS table with in-frame sequences only. Part of the clones is absent; in the studies checked, under half of the shortfall reflects unresolved V genes, and no reason is known for the rest. For V, J and clone size, that table is used; D and trimming come from the DNA. A total of 330,000 or so clones appear in this sample, about 91% of them only once. Around 8.9% of the sample belongs to the ten largest clones.

About this clone: Its cognate antigen has yet to be identified. Base qualities are not at hand, and no much larger clone is one base apart.

This sequence was found in a man between 25 and 39 years old with COVID-19, enrolled during active disease. Sequenced material: peripheral blood. The chain joins TRBV11-1 to TRBJ2-3, with 8 junctional bases fitting TRBD1. The CDR3 region: CASSQRAAGGGDTQYF. The sequenced DNA: TGTGCCAGCAGCCAGAGGGCGGCAGGGGGCGGCGATACGCAGTATTTT.